Listed here are 32 T cell receptor beta chains from one sample, sequenced in a study of blood T cell repertoires in COVID-19. Profiling relied on immunoSEQ multiplex PCR, and the TCRdb table lists in-frame clones only, not all of them. Here the sample spans approximately 12,000 clones, 80% to 90% being singletons. Sequenced sample: peripheral blood. These receptors originate from a woman aged 60 to 75 with acute or convalescent COVID-19.

This clone appeared a single time. This sequence joins TRBV2 and TRBJ1-2; TRBD1 matches 10 bases. From germline, CDR1 is SNHLY and CDR2 FYNNEI. The CDR3 length is 13 residues. V shed 7 bases, J shed 5 bases, and the junction held 4 bases outside the gene matches. CDR3 sequence reads: CASIGTGAYGYTF. CDR3 coding DNA: TGTGCCAGCATCGGGACAGGGGCGTATGGCTACACCTTC.

The chain couples TRBV28 to TRBJ1-1; tentative D call: TRBD1 (5 bases). This CDR3 region has 17 residues. V was cut by 4 bases and J by 4 bases, with 22 bases left in between. Germline assignment: CDR1 MDHEN and CDR2 SYDVKM. The CDR3 loop reads CASSSPPGLKGFTEAFF. CDR3 bases: TGTGCCAGCAGTTCGCCACCGGGACTTAAGGGTTTCACTGAAGCTTTCTTT. Based on the CDR3 plus reference TRBV28 and TRBJ1-1, the full variable domain is DVKVTQSSRYLVKRTGEKVFLECVQDMDHENMFWYRQDPGLGLRLIYFSYDVKMKEKGDIPEGYSVSREKKERFSLILESASTNQTSMYLCASSSPPGLKGFTEAFFGQGTRLTVV.

The rearrangement uses TRBV3-1 (or the pseudogene TRBV3-2) and TRBJ2-5; TRBD2 matches at 9 bases. J gave up 2 bases and V 0 bases, and 4 bases lay outside the gene matches. The CDR3 has 16 amino acids. Germline CDR1 LGHDT, CDR2 YNNKEL (reference sequence). The CDR3 bases are TGTGCCAGCAGCCAAGACCAGCGGGGGGTTCAAGAGACCCAGTACTTC. Protein: CASSQDQRGVQETQYF.

The chain has TRBV10-3 and TRBJ1-6, with 8 nucleotides matching TRBD1. The CDR3 has 17 amino acids. Germline CDR1 ENHRY, CDR2 SYGVKD. V lost 0 bases, J lost 7 bases, and 8 bases stayed unmatched. CDR3 sequence reads: CAISESWQGAKNSPLHF. CDR3 DNA: TGTGCCATCAGTGAGTCGTGGCAGGGGGCTAAGAATTCACCCCTCCACTTT.

This chain uses TRBV19 with TRBJ1-6; TRBD1 matches 8 bases. The V gene's germline CDR1 is LNHDA and CDR2 SQIVND (reference sequence). The CDR3 length is 14 residues. V gave up 7 bases and J gave up 9 bases; unmatched junction bases: 8. CDR3 sequence: CASMELRGPSPLHF. In DNA, the CDR3 is TGTGCCAGTATGGAGCTCAGGGGGCCTTCACCCCTCCACTTT.

The V call is TRBV7-2, the J call TRBJ2-3; TRBD2 might be the D (5 bases). The CDR3 contains 12 residues. Trimming shortened V by 5 bases and J by 4 bases, and 7 bases separated the two germline ends. Germline CDR1 is SGHTA and CDR2 is FQGNSA. For the CDR3, the DNA is TGTGCCAGCAGCAGGACTGCAGATACGCAGTATTTT. Translated, it gives CASSRTADTQYF.

The chain employs TRBV18 and TRBJ1-6; D not certain. CDR1 is KGHSH and CDR2 is LQKENI in the germline V gene. The CDR3 spans 12 residues. V lost 6 bases, J lost 8 bases, and 8 bases lay in between. Here the CDR3 reads CASSQYDSPLHF. DNA of the CDR3: TGTGCCAGCTCGCAGTACGATTCACCCCTCCACTTT.

This chain uses TRBV28 with TRBJ2-7, with 9 bases matching TRBD1. Trimming removed 2 bases from V and 6 bases from J; junction bases left unmatched: 2. The CDR3 loop spans 13 amino acids. Germline lookup yields CDR1 MDHEN and CDR2 SYDVKM. The CDR3 coding sequence is TGTGCCAGCAGTTTAGGGACAGGGCCCGAGCAGTACTTC. Residues: CASSLGTGPEQYF. Full variable domain (outside the CDR3, taken from reference TRBV28 and TRBJ2-7): DVKVTQSSRYLVKRTGEKVFLECVQDMDHENMFWYRQDPGLGLRLIYFSYDVKMKEKGDIPEGYSVSREKKERFSLILESASTNQTSMYLCASSLGTGPEQYFGPGTRLTVT.

The chain is built from TRBV9 and TRBJ2-1; 8 bases fit TRBD2. CDR3 length equals 16 residues. The junction had 8 bases not matched to a gene; V was cut back by 0 bases and J by 6 bases. Germline lookup yields CDR1 SGDLS and CDR2 YYNGEE. The CDR3 DNA reads TGTGCCAGCAGCGTAGACGAGACTAGCGCCCGCAATGAGCAGTTCTTC. This sequence encodes CASSVDETSARNEQFF. Combining the CDR3 with reference TRBV9 and TRBJ2-1 gives the whole variable domain DSGVTQTPKHLITATGQRVTLRCSPRSGDLSVYWYQQSLDQGLQFLIQYYNGEERAKGNILERFSAQQFPDLHSELNLSSLELGDSALYFCASSVDETSARNEQFFGPGTRLTVL.

This CDR3 reads CASSFGLAGARYNEQFF. DNA for the CDR3: TGTGCCAGCAGCTTTGGCCTAGCGGGGGCTCGATACAATGAGCAGTTCTTC. This chain uses TRBV13 with TRBJ2-1; 10 nucleotides agree with TRBD2. The J segment lost 4 bases and the V segment lost 3 bases, leaving 9 bases of the junction unmatched. Germline lookup yields CDR1 PRHDT and CDR2 FYEKMQ (reference sequence). The CDR3 has 17 amino acids. The variable domain in full, with the rest retrieved from reference TRBV13 and TRBJ2-1, is AAGVIQSPRHLIKEKRETATLKCYPIPRHDTVYWYQQGPGQDPQFLISFYEKMQSDKGSIPDRFSAQQFSDYHSELNMSSLELGDSALYFCASSFGLAGARYNEQFFGPGTRLTVL.

The rearrangement uses TRBV5-1 and TRBJ2-3; no firm D call. Germline assignment: CDR1 SGHRS and CDR2 YFSETQ. Trimming took 3 bases from V and 1 from J, leaving 6 bases between them. This CDR3 comprises 13 residues. The CDR3 nucleotides are TGCGCCAGCAGCTGGCCCGGCACAGATACGCAGTATTTT. Translation gives CASSWPGTDTQYF.

The chain has TRBV9 and TRBJ2-6; D gene uncertain. Germline CDR1 reads SGDLS; CDR2 reads YYNGEE. The CDR3 has 14 residues. The V end was cut by 4 bases, the J end by 2 bases, with 7 bases between. In nucleotides, the CDR3 is TGTGCCAGCAGCCCCCAGACTGGGGCCAACGTCCTGACTTTC. Translating it yields CASSPQTGANVLTF.

This clone was observed a few times. The chain carries TRBV6-1 and TRBJ1-2; perhaps TRBD1 as D (6 bases). The germline V gene has CDR1 MNHNS and CDR2 SASEGT. This CDR3 comprises 16 residues. The ends were cut back, 1 base at V and 4 bases at J, with 16 bases in the middle. CDR3 loop: CASSEEPAGVVYGYTF. The CDR3 coding sequence is TGTGCCAGCAGTGAAGAGCCGGCAGGGGTAGTCTATGGCTACACCTTC.

J is TRBJ1-1 and V is TRBV5-4, with TRBD1 identical over 11 bases. The germline CDR1 and CDR2 sequences are SGHNT and YYREEE (reference sequence). Losses at the gene ends were 4 bases for V and 8 bases for J; bases not matched to a gene: 7. The CDR3 is 14 amino acids. CDR3 nucleotides: TGTGCCAGCAGCCCCCGAGGGACAGGGGGAGAAGCTTTCTTT. It is translated as CASSPRGTGGEAFF. Combining the CDR3 with reference TRBV5-4 and TRBJ1-1 gives the whole variable domain ETGVTQSPTHLIKTRGQQVTLRCSSQSGHNTVSWYQQALGQGPQFIFQYYREEENGRGNFPPRFSGLQFPNYSSELNVNALELDDSALYLCASSPRGTGGEAFFGQGTRLTVV.

The chain links TRBV19 to TRBJ1-5, with 8 bases that match TRBD1. This CDR3 is 13 amino acids long. Germline trimming cut 5 bases from V and 11 bases from J; bases unmatched to any gene: 8. Germline V gene data show CDR1 as LNHDA and CDR2 as SQIVND (reference sequence). DNA for the CDR3: TGTGCCAGTAGTCCCAGGGGGCATCGGTCCCAGCATTTT. Translating it yields CASSPRGHRSQHF.

This chain joins TRBV15 and TRBJ1-2; D is unclear. The CDR3 loop spans 15 amino acids. The germline V gene has CDR1 LNHNV and CDR2 YYDKDF (reference sequence). The germline V and J ends were trimmed by 7 bases and 6 bases, with 21 bases remaining between them. This CDR3 is CATKTEEASPHGYTF. The CDR3 DNA reads as TGTGCCACCAAAACCGAGGAGGCCAGCCCCCATGGCTACACCTTC.

The chain recombines TRBV27 with TRBJ1-6, with D tentatively TRBD1 (6 bases). This CDR3 region has 15 residues. Germline CDR1 MNHEY, CDR2 SMNVEV (reference sequence). Trimming removed 6 bases at V and 8 bases at J, with 17 bases between. The CDR3 DNA is TGTGCCAGCAGGGACGCCGGGACAAGTTATTCACCCCTCCACTTT. Translation gives CASRDAGTSYSPLHF.

The V call is TRBV28, the J call TRBJ1-5, with TRBD1 identical over 9 bases. The CDR3 has 14 amino acids. Unmatched junction bases numbered 6, after V lost 7 bases and J lost 5 bases. Germline V gene lookup returns CDR1 MDHEN and CDR2 SYDVKM. CDR3 in DNA: TGTGCCAGCAAAAGGGACAGGGTGTATCAGCCCCAGCATTTT. Translated: CASKRDRVYQPQHF.

This clone was observed a single time. The chain has TRBV5-1 and TRBJ2-3; TRBD1 matches 7 bases. With V trimmed by 0 bases and J by 3 bases, 1 base remained unmatched. The CDR3 spans 14 residues. Germline CDR1 reads SGHRS; CDR2 reads YFSETQ. This chain's CDR3 is CASSLGRGTDTQYF. The CDR3 DNA sequence: TGCGCCAGCAGCTTGGGCAGGGGGACAGATACGCAGTATTTT.

CDR3: CASSPQGVGEQYF. The DNA for the CDR3 is TGTGCCAGCAGCCCACAGGGGGTTGGCGAGCAGTACTTC. The chain recombines TRBV5-6 with TRBJ2-7; 8 bases map to TRBD1. Germline CDR1 and CDR2: SGHDT and YYEEEE. The V gene end was trimmed by 4 bases and the J gene end by 6 bases; junction bases not matched to a gene: 6. The CDR3 length is 13 residues.

The chain carries TRBV2 and TRBJ1-5; 7 bases are shared with TRBD1. With 3 bases clipped from V and 1 base from J, the junction kept 9 bases outside the gene matches. Germline V gene lookup returns CDR1 SNHLY and CDR2 FYNNEI. The CDR3 covers 17 residues. The DNA for the CDR3 is TGTGCCAGCAGTGATAATTTCGACAGGGACAGCAATCAGCCCCAGCATTTT. Amino acid sequence: CASSDNFDRDSNQPQHF. Full variable domain (rest looked up from reference TRBV2 and TRBJ1-5): EPEVTQTPSHQVTQMGQEVILRCVPISNHLYFYWYRQILGQKVEFLVSFYNNEISEKSEIFDDQFSVERPDGSNFTLKIRSTKLEDSAMYFCASSDNFDRDSNQPQHFGDGTRLSIL.

The V gene is TRBV18, the J gene TRBJ2-3; 7 bases line up with TRBD1. The trim removed 3 bases at V and 1 base at J, leaving 7 bases unmatched. The CDR3 contains 16 residues. CDR1 is KGHSH, CDR2 LQKENI, per germline. The CDR3 coding sequence is TGTGCCAGCTCACCGGGGTCGAGGGGGCGCACAGATACGCAGTATTTT. Its translation is CASSPGSRGRTDTQYF.

The J gene is TRBJ1-1, the V gene TRBV27; 8 bases align to TRBD1. Per germline, CDR1 MNHEY and CDR2 SMNVEV (reference sequence). CDR3 size: 15 residues. Germline trimming cut 4 bases from V and 1 base from J; bases unmatched to any gene: 5. This CDR3 reads CASSSPTGANTEAFF. The CDR3 nucleotides are TGTGCCAGCAGTTCCCCGACAGGGGCGAACACTGAAGCTTTCTTT.

This clone came up a few times. The chain joins TRBV19 to TRBJ1-1, with no clear D. Germline V lookup: CDR1 LNHDA, CDR2 SQIVND (reference sequence). The CDR3 contains 12 residues. Deletions cut 4 bases from V and 6 bases from J, with 9 bases between. CDR3 coding DNA: TGTGCCAGTAGTAGAGGAAGCCCTGAAGCTTTCTTT. It specifies CASSRGSPEAFF.

The chain combines TRBV9 with TRBJ2-7; maybe TRBD1 (6 bases). In germline, CDR1 is SGDLS, CDR2 YYNGEE. Trimming took off 5 bases at V and 3 bases at J, with 18 bases between the two ends. CDR3 length equals 15 residues. DNA of the CDR3: TGTGCCAGCAGTTTCCAGGACAGCCCAGGCTACGAGCAGTACTTC. Encoded protein: CASSFQDSPGYEQYF.

The chain links TRBV18 to TRBJ1-3; 7 bases match TRBD1. The J segment lost 0 bases and the V segment lost 4 bases, leaving 9 bases of the junction unmatched. The CDR3 totals 17 residues. CDR1 and CDR2 from the germline V gene are KGHSH and LQKENI. For the CDR3, the DNA is TGTGCCAGCTCACTGGACAGGCCCTCCTACTCTGGAAACACCATATATTTT. Its protein is CASSLDRPSYSGNTIYF.

V gene TRBV9 combines with J gene TRBJ1-1; D may be TRBD1 (5 bases). Germline lookup yields CDR1 SGDLS and CDR2 YYNGEE. The length of the CDR3 is 15 residues. V gave up 3 bases and J gave up 4 bases, with 16 bases separating them. CDR3 protein: CASSASIDSSTEAFF. CDR3 DNA sequence: TGTGCCAGCAGCGCGTCGATAGACAGTTCCACTGAAGCTTTCTTT.

The V and J genes are TRBV7-9 and TRBJ2-1; a weak D match, TRBD2 (6 bases). Germline values: CDR1 SEHNR, CDR2 FQNEAQ (reference sequence). This CDR3 spans 16 amino acids. Trimming cost V 5 bases and J 8 bases, with 22 bases left between them. The CDR3 region is CASSPAGGTLWYEQFF. CDR3 DNA sequence: TGTGCCAGCAGCCCAGCCGGGGGAACCCTTTGGTATGAGCAGTTCTTC.

This clone has just one count. The CDR3 DNA reads as TGTGCCAGCAGCGTAGGGACAGGGGGAACCGGGGAGCTGTTTTTT. Amino acids: CASSVGTGGTGELFF. The rearrangement uses TRBV9 and TRBJ2-2; TRBD1 matches 10 bases. Trimming took 0 bases from V and 5 from J; bases not matched to a gene: 1. Germline CDR1 is SGDLS and CDR2 is YYNGEE. The CDR3 has 15 residues.

The chain combines TRBV11-2 with TRBJ2-7, with 7 positions matching TRBD2. The V gene's germline CDR1 is SGHAT and CDR2 FQNNGV. J gave up 2 bases and V 3 bases, and 7 bases lay outside the gene matches. The CDR3 extends over 15 amino acids. The CDR3 DNA reads TGTGCCAGCAGCTTCGGGGGAGGGAGCACCTACGAGCAGTACTTC. This translates into CASSFGGGSTYEQYF.

This clone was detected once. This sequence joins TRBV5-6 and TRBJ2-7; D might be TRBD1 (6 bases). V was cut by 0 bases and J by 4 bases, with 14 bases left in between. The CDR3 is made up of 15 amino acids. CDR1 is SGHDT, CDR2 YYEEEE, per germline. In DNA form, the CDR3 reads TGTGCCAGCAGCTTGGACGACAGGTTGGGGTACGAGCAGTACTTC. This translates into CASSLDDRLGYEQYF. The whole variable domain, filled in from reference TRBV5-6 and TRBJ2-7, reads DAGVTQSPTHLIKTRGQQVTLRCSPKSGHDTVSWYQQALGQGPQFIFQYYEEEERQRGNFPDRFSGHQFPNYSSELNVNALLLGDSALYLCASSLDDRLGYEQYFGPGTRLTVT.

This clone was picked up a small number of times. The genes are TRBV5-1 and TRBJ1-1; weak D call: TRBD1 (5 bases). The V end lost 0 bases, the J end lost 4 bases, and 13 bases lay between the germline ends. Germline V gene data show CDR1 as SGHRS and CDR2 as YFSETQ. The CDR3 is 15 amino acids. For the CDR3, the DNA is TGCGCCAGCAGCTTGGCCTCAGGGTCGGGCACTGAAGCTTTCTTT. Translating it yields CASSLASGSGTEAFF.